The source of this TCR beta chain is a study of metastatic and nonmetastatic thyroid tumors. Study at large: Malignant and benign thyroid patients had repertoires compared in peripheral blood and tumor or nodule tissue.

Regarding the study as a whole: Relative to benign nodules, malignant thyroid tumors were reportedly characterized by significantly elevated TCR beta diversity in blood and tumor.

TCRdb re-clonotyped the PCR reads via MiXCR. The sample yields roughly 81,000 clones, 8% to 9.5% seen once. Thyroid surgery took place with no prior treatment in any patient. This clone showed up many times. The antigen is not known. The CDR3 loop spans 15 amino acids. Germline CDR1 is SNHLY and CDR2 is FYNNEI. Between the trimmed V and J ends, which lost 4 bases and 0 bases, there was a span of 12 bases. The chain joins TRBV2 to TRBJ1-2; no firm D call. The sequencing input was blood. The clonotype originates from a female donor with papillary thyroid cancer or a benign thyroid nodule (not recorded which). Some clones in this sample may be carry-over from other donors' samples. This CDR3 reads CASSGRTETNYGYTF. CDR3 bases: TGTGCCAGCAGTGGGAGGACGGAAACTAACTATGGCTACACCTTC.